The rows below give T cell receptor beta chains drawn from one sample of a study of T-cell memory formation after mild COVID-19. TCRdb processed the 5' RACE reads anew with MiXCR; each CDR3 protein has one entry. Of about 470,000 distinct CDR3 sequences listed, about 20% are singletons. The material sequenced was PBMCs or a T cell subset sorted from them (not recorded which). These receptors were taken from an adult woman who had mild COVID-19 (a few samples of this study predate the infection). Cell type and time point are not known. Each CDR3 is given with its conserved first and last residue. D genes are given only for firm matches. Size values are once, few and many counts, or a class for expanded clones, and some rows have none.

size: few
D: .
V: TRBV4-3
J: TRBJ1-1
DNA: TGCGCCAGCAAATGGGAGAGCGGGAACACTGAAGCTTTCTTT
CDR3: CASKWESGNTEAFF

size: few
D: TRBD2
V: TRBV12-3/TRBV12-4
J: TRBJ2-7
DNA: TGTGCCAGCAGTATAGCGGGAGGGAAGTACGAGCAGTACTTC
CDR3: CASSIAGGKYEQYF

size: many
D: TRBD2
V: TRBV5-1
J: TRBJ2-2
DNA: TGCGCCACCTCTAGCGGGGGGGCCGCGGACGGGGAGCTGTTTTTT
CDR3: CATSSGGAADGELFF

size: few
D: .
V: TRBV7-3
J: TRBJ2-3
DNA: TGTGCCAGCAGCCCAATTGGGGTTAGCACAGATACGCAGTATTTT
CDR3: CASSPIGVSTDTQYF

size: few
D: .
V: TRBV6-5
J: TRBJ2-5
DNA: TGTGCCAGCAGTTACTCGGGCGGAAAAGAGACCCAGTACTTC
CDR3: CASSYSGGKETQYF

size: .
D: .
V: TRBV18
J: TRBJ2-3
DNA: TGTGCCAGCTCACCCGCACTCTCAAGCGTCGGACTTAGCACAGATACGCAGTATTTT
CDR3: CASSPALSSVGLSTDTQYF

size: many
D: TRBD1
V: TRBV5-1
J: TRBJ2-7
DNA: TGCGCCAGCAGCACGGGACAGTCCCTCTCCTACGAGCAGTACTTC
CDR3: CASSTGQSLSYEQYF

size: few
D: .
V: TRBV30
J: TRBJ1-1
DNA: TGTGCCTGGAGTAGTAGGGCGGGTGAAGCTTTCTTT
CDR3: CAWSSRAGEAFF

size: few
D: TRBD1
V: TRBV7-3
J: TRBJ2-6
DNA: TGTGCCAGCAGGAAGGACAGGGGGATTTCTGGGGCCAACGTCCTGACTTTC
CDR3: CASRKDRGISGANVLTF

size: few
D: .
V: TRBV18
J: TRBJ2-1
DNA: TGTGCCAGCTCGGCACCGCAGACAGGCCAGTTCTTC
CDR3: CASSAPQTGQFF

size: .
D: .
V: TRBV5-1
J: TRBJ2-3
DNA: TGCGCCAGCAGCTTCGGGGGCCCAACAGATACGCAGTATTTT
CDR3: CASSFGGPTDTQYF